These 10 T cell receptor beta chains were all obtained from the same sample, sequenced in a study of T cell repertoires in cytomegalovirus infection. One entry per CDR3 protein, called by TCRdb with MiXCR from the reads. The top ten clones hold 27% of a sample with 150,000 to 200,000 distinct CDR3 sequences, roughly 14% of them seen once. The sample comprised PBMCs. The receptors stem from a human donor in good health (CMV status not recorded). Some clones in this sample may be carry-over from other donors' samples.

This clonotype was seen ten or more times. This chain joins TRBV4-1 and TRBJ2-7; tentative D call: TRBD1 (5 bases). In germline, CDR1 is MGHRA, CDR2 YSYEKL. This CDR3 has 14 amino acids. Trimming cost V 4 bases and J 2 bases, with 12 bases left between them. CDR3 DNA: TGCGCCAGCAGCCCTGATCAAGGGGCCTACGAGCAGTACTTC. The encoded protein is CASSPDQGAYEQYF.

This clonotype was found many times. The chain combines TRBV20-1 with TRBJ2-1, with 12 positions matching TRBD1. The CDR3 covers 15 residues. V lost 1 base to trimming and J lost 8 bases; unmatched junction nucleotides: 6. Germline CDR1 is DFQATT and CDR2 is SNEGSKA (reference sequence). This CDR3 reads CSARVRGQGAHEQFF. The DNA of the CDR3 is TGCAGTGCTAGAGTCCGGGGACAGGGGGCCCATGAGCAGTTCTTC.

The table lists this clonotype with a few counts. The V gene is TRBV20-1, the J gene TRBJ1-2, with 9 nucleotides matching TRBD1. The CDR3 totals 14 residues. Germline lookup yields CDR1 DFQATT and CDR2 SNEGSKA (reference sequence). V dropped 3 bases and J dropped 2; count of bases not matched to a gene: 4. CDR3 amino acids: CSASPGTGNYGYTF. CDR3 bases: TGCAGTGCTAGTCCCGGGACAGGGAACTATGGCTACACCTTC.

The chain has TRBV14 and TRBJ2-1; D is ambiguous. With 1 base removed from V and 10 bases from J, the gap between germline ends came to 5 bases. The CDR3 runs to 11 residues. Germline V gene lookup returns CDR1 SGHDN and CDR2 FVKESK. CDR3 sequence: CASSQAAEQFF. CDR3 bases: TGTGCCAGCAGCCAAGCGGCAGAGCAGTTCTTC.

The CDR3 coding sequence is TGTGCCAGCAGCTTAGGCTCCCGGGCCGGATTTTACTTGATGAACACTGAAGCTTTCTTT. It translates to CASSLGSRAGFYLMNTEAFF. V usage is TRBV7-4 and J usage is TRBJ1-1; D not certain. Deletions cut 1 base from V and 0 bases from J, with 24 bases between. The CDR3 covers 20 residues. CDR1 and CDR2 (germline): SGHVT, SQSDAQ.

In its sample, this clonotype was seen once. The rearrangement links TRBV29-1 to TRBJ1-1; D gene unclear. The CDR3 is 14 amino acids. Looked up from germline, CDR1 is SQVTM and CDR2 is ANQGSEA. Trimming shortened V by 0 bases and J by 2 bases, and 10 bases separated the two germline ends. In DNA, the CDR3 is TGCAGCGTTGAAGAGAAGGCCCTCAACACTGAAGCTTTCTTT. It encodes CSVEEKALNTEAFF.

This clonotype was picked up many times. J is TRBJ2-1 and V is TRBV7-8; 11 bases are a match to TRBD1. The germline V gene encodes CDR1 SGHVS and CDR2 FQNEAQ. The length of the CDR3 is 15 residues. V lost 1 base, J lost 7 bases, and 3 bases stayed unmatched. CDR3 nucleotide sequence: TGTGCCAGCAGCTTAGGGGGGACAGGGGGGAATGAGCAGTTCTTC. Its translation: CASSLGGTGGNEQFF.

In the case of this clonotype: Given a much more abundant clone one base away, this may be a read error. CDR3 sequence: CASGFTGTYTGELFF. Written as DNA, the CDR3 is TGTGCCAGCGGGTTTACGGGGACCTACACCGGGGAGCTGTTTTTT. This chain connects TRBV12-3 or TRBV12-4 to TRBJ2-2; D tentatively fits TRBD1 or TRBD2 (5 bases each). Trimming took off 8 bases at V and 3 bases at J, with 16 bases between the two ends. The CDR3 length is 15 residues.

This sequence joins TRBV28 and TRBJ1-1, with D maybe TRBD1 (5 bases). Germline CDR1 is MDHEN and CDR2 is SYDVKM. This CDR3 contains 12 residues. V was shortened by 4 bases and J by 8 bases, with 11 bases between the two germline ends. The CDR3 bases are TGTGCCAGCAGTTATTCGGCAGGGGAAGCTTTCTTT. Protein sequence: CASSYSAGEAFF.

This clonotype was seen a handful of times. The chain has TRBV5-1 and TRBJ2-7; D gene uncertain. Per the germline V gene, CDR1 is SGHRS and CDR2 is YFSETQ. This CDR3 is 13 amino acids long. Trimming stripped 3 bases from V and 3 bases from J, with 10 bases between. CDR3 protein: CASSSPANYEQYF. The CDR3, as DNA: TGCGCCAGCAGCTCCCCAGCGAACTACGAGCAGTACTTC. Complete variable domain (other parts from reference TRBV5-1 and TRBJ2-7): KAGVTQTPRYLIKTRGQQVTLSCSPISGHRSVSWYQQTPGQGLQFLFEYFSETQRNKGNFPGRFSGRQFSNSRSEMNVSTLELGDSALYLCASSSPANYEQYFGPGTRLTVT.